This passage covers 2 T cell receptor beta chains from one sample sequenced in a study of blood T cell repertoires in COVID-19. Profiling relied on immunoSEQ multiplex PCR, and the TCRdb table lists in-frame clones only, not all of them. This repertoire shows hundreds of thousands of clones, about four fifths found once; its top ten account for about 3.2%. Sequencing input: PBMCs or T cells enriched from blood (not recorded which). These receptors were taken from a woman aged 60-75 years who had recovered from COVID-19.

V usage is TRBV7-9 and J usage is TRBJ1-2; no clear D. Trimming pared 2 bases from V and 5 bases from J, leaving 9 bases between. Germline V gives CDR1 SEHNR, CDR2 FQNEAQ (reference sequence). This CDR3 region has 13 residues. CDR3 region: CASSLIQSYGYTF. The CDR3 DNA reads TGTGCCAGCAGCTTAATACAGTCTTATGGCTACACCTTC.

The chain links TRBV18 to TRBJ2-1; 10 nucleotides agree with TRBD1. The CDR3 is 16 amino acids. CDR1 KGHSH and CDR2 LQKENI come from the germline V gene. Trimming cost V 3 bases and J 4 bases; bases outside gene matches: 6. Here the CDR3 DNA reads TGTGCCAGCTCACCTCGACAGGGGGCTACTTACAATGAGCAGTTCTTC. This gives the protein CASSPRQGATYNEQFF.